This entry describes one TCR beta chain. The sample comes from a study of cytomegalovirus exposure and HLA in healthy donors. Both 60 Vbeta primers and 13 Jbeta primers went into the PCR. Profiling relied on immunoSEQ multiplex PCR, and the TCRdb table lists in-frame clones only, not all of them. Here the sample spans about 200,000 clones, around 80% being singletons. Unrecorded immune exposure was likely among donors, who were nominally healthy when sampled. This clonotype originated in a woman aged 30 to 39 in good health and CMV-seropositive. The specimen sequenced was PBMCs.

The DNA for the CDR3 is TGCGCCAGCAGCCAAGACGGTAGCGGGGGGGCCAGGAATGAGCAGTTCTTC. Translated, it gives CASSQDGSGGARNEQFF. The rearrangement joins TRBV4-1 to TRBJ2-1; 11 bases map to TRBD2. The trim removed 0 bases at V and 7 bases at J, leaving 8 bases unmatched. Germline V gene sequence: CDR1 MGHRA, CDR2 YSYEKL. The CDR3 has 17 residues.